The entry that follows covers one TCR beta chain sequence. Sequenced by immunoSEQ multiplex PCR; TCRdb stores in-frame clones only, minus some. The table shows under 150,000 clones, with about 88% occurring only once. The sample comes from a study of blood T cell repertoires in COVID-19. The germline CDR1 and CDR2 sequences are KGHSH and LQKENI. Unmatched junction bases numbered 10, after V lost 3 bases and J lost 6 bases. The CDR3 runs 17 residues. Sequencing input: peripheral blood. The sequence derives from a woman in her sixties or seventies who had recovered from COVID-19. The rearrangement joins TRBV18 to TRBJ2-1; TRBD1 matches 11 bases. The CDR3 sequence: CASSPRLGQGGSNEQFF. For the CDR3, the DNA is TGTGCCAGCTCACCCCGACTGGGACAGGGGGGCTCCAATGAGCAGTTCTTC.